Below, 14 T cell receptor beta chains from the same sample are listed, as sequenced in a study of graft-versus-host responses after intestinal transplantation. Antigens of these TCRs are unknown. TCRdb's copy holds only in-frame clones and misses some; the assay was immunoSEQ multiplex PCR. The data show tens of thousands of clones, 90% to 95% seen once. The sample here was unstimulated CD8+ T cells sorted from spleen or lymph node cells, taken before intestinal transplant. The receptors were sampled from a human donor who received an intestinal transplant.

The CDR3 reads CASSTGTGDWQYQETQYF. CDR3 coding DNA: TGTGCCAGCAGCACAGGGACTGGCGACTGGCAGTACCAAGAGACCCAGTACTTC. The chain combines TRBV7-9 with TRBJ2-5, with D tentatively TRBD1 or TRBD2 (6 bases each). This CDR3 contains 18 residues. Germline lookup yields CDR1 SEHNR and CDR2 FQNEAQ (reference sequence). Trimming left V 5 bases short and J 0 bases short, with 22 bases between.

J is TRBJ1-2 and V is TRBV19, with 7 bases aligning to TRBD1. The CDR3 loop spans 15 amino acids. Germline V CDR1 and CDR2: LNHDA, SQIVND (reference sequence). Trimming took 1 base from V and 3 from J; bases not matched to a gene: 5. In DNA, the CDR3 is TGTGCCAGTAGTATAGTAGACAGGGATCACTATGGCTACACCTTC. Its protein is CASSIVDRDHYGYTF.

The chain is built from TRBV19 and TRBJ1-1; possibly TRBD1 for D (5 bases). The CDR3 is 12 residues long. Trimming shortened V by 3 bases and J by 3 bases, and 5 bases separated the two germline ends. Germline V gene lookup returns CDR1 LNHDA and CDR2 SQIVND (reference sequence). The CDR3: CASSMGDTEAFF. CDR3 DNA: TGTGCCAGTAGTATGGGGGACACTGAAGCTTTCTTT.

V gene TRBV11-2 combines with J gene TRBJ2-7; a possible D gene is TRBD2 (6 bases). The CDR3 sequence is 17 residues long. Between the trimmed V and J ends, which lost 5 bases and 2 bases, there was a span of 22 bases. Germline V lookup: CDR1 SGHAT, CDR2 FQNNGV. CDR3 protein: CASSVVVGSGDPYEQYF. As DNA, the CDR3 is TGTGCCAGCAGCGTCGTCGTTGGATCGGGAGATCCCTACGAGCAGTACTTC.

This clone is a singleton in its sample. This rearrangement joins TRBV5-6 to TRBJ2-7; TRBD2 agrees at 10 bases. The CDR3 spans 16 residues. Per germline, CDR1 SGHDT and CDR2 YYEEEE. V gave up 0 bases and J gave up 4 bases; unmatched junction bases: 7. The CDR3: CASSLGLAGVGYEQYF. CDR3 DNA: TGTGCCAGCAGCTTGGGGCTAGCGGGAGTCGGGTACGAGCAGTACTTC.

The chain links TRBV7-9 to TRBJ2-1; 9 bases agree with TRBD1. The germline gives CDR1 SEHNR, CDR2 FQNEAQ (reference sequence). Trimming took 3 bases from V and 8 from J; bases not matched to a gene: 8. This CDR3 has 15 residues. The CDR3 protein is CASSLDRGGRDEQFF. The CDR3 DNA reads TGTGCCAGCAGCTTGGACAGGGGAGGACGGGATGAGCAGTTCTTC.

The chain has TRBV13 and TRBJ2-1; D might be TRBD1 or TRBD2, each matching 5 bases. The V gene lost 3 bases and the J gene lost 12 bases, with 9 bases spanning the gap. The CDR3 totals 11 residues. From germline, CDR1 is PRHDT and CDR2 FYEKMQ (reference sequence). CDR3 protein: CASSLAGGQFF. The CDR3 bases are TGTGCCAGCAGCTTGGCTGGGGGGCAGTTCTTC.

The chain recombines TRBV4-3 with TRBJ2-5; no reliable D call. Germline V gives CDR1 LGHNA, CDR2 YSLEER. V lost 1 base and J 0 bases, leaving 9 bases between the germline ends. The CDR3 is 15 residues long. The CDR3 loop is CASSQVFMNQETQYF. CDR3 in DNA: TGCGCCAGCAGCCAAGTATTCATGAACCAAGAGACCCAGTACTTC.

The J gene is TRBJ1-3, the V gene TRBV4-3, with a possible D match to TRBD1 (6 bases). V lost 2 bases and J 4 bases, leaving 15 bases between the germline ends. The CDR3 sequence is 16 residues long. Germline V gives CDR1 LGHNA, CDR2 YSLEER. CDR3 sequence reads: CASSQSGEGTGNTIYF. The CDR3, as DNA: TGCGCCAGCAGCCAATCCGGAGAGGGGACAGGAAACACCATATATTTT.

J is TRBJ2-5 and V is TRBV5-1, with 11 bases matching TRBD2. Per germline, CDR1 SGHRS and CDR2 YFSETQ. The length of the CDR3 is 18 residues. The V and J ends lost 0 bases and 3 bases, in that order; junction bases with no gene match: 10. The CDR3 DNA reads as TGCGCCAGCAGCTTGGCTTTAGCGGGAGGGCCTATCGAAGAGACCCAGTACTTC. This translates into CASSLALAGGPIEETQYF.

This chain joins TRBV15 and TRBJ1-1; 9 bases line up with TRBD1. CDR3 length: 12 amino acids. Losses at the gene ends were 5 bases for V and 11 bases for J; bases not matched to a gene: 6. Germline V CDR1 and CDR2: LNHNV, YYDKDF (reference sequence). The CDR3 coding sequence is TGTGCCACCAGCTACGGGACAGGGCGGGCTTTCTTT. Translation: CATSYGTGRAFF.

This clone showed up just a few times. The V gene is TRBV5-1, the J gene TRBJ2-2; the D is unclear. The V gene lost 3 bases and the J gene lost 10 bases, with 7 bases spanning the gap. The CDR3 covers 11 residues. Germline V gene data show CDR1 as SGHRS and CDR2 as YFSETQ. CDR3 nucleotides: TGCGCCAGCAGCTCCCCTGAGGAGCTGTTTTTT. Translated, it gives CASSSPEELFF.

This chain joins TRBV2 and TRBJ2-7; a possible D gene is TRBD2 (6 bases). In germline, CDR1 is SNHLY, CDR2 FYNNEI. The CDR3 length is 15 residues. V shed 6 bases and J shed 0 bases, with 15 bases lying between them. The CDR3 loop is CASRETSPSSYEQYF. For the CDR3, the DNA is TGTGCCAGCAGGGAAACTAGCCCCAGCTCCTACGAGCAGTACTTC.

CDR3 in amino acids: CAISEEGASNEKLFF. CDR3 in DNA: TGTGCCATCAGTGAGGAGGGGGCCAGTAATGAAAAACTGTTTTTT. V is TRBV10-3 and J is TRBJ1-4, with 7 bases aligning to TRBD1. The germline V gene encodes CDR1 ENHRY and CDR2 SYGVKD. The V gene end was trimmed by 2 bases and the J gene end by 4 bases; junction bases not matched to a gene: 4. The CDR3 length is 15 residues.